These 3 T cell receptor beta chains share one sample of origin, sequenced in a study of yellow fever vaccine responses in identical twins. TCRdb re-called the RT-PCR reads through MiXCR, storing one row per CDR3 protein. The table shows under 25,000 distinct CDR3 sequences, with approximately 70% occurring only once. Sequenced here: T cells from blood (PBMCs), unsorted or a sorted subset (not recorded which), sampled before or after yellow fever vaccination (not recorded which). Every receptor here comes from a woman under 30 who received the yellow fever vaccine.

The rearrangement joins TRBV7-2 to TRBJ1-5; 7 bases are shared with TRBD1. J gave up 5 bases and V 10 bases, and 8 bases lay outside the gene matches. The CDR3 extends over 13 amino acids. The germline V gene encodes CDR1 SGHTA and CDR2 FQGNSA. This chain's CDR3 is CATTRGVDQPQHF. As DNA, the CDR3 is TGTGCCACCACCAGGGGGGTGGATCAGCCCCAGCATTTT.

This sequence joins TRBV24-1 and TRBJ2-3, with D perhaps matching TRBD1 (6 bases). CDR1 and CDR2 (germline): KGHDR, SFDVKD. Trimming shortened V by 4 bases and J by 2 bases, and 9 bases separated the two germline ends. The CDR3 consists of 14 residues. CDR3 amino acids: CATSEGALTDTQYF. CDR3 nucleotides: TGTGCCACCAGTGAGGGGGCACTCACAGATACGCAGTATTTT.

The J gene is TRBJ2-5, the V gene TRBV15, with D perhaps TRBD1 or TRBD2 (5 bases each). The CDR3 runs 14 residues. Trimming left V 6 bases short and J 5 bases short, with 16 bases between. The germline V gene encodes CDR1 LNHNV and CDR2 YYDKDF (reference sequence). CDR3 in amino acids: CATSQARDVETQYF. The CDR3 DNA sequence: TGTGCCACCAGTCAGGCGAGGGACGTGGAGACCCAGTACTTC.